This T cell receptor (beta chain) comes out of a study of tumor T cells in aggressive B-cell lymphoma. The repertoire was sequenced with immunoSEQ multiplex PCR; TCRdb's copy has only in-frame clones and lacks some. The sample shows 300 to 450 clones, about 88% of them seen only once. The CDR3 loop spans 16 amino acids. V was pared by 4 bases and J by 4 bases, with 9 bases of the junction left unmatched. Per germline, CDR1 MNHNS and CDR2 SASEGT. The sequence came from an adult with diffuse large B cell lymphoma. This sequence joins TRBV6-1 and TRBJ1-3; the match to TRBD1 covers 8 bases. The sequenced sample consisted of tumor tissue. The CDR3 sequence: CASSVTRGQDGNTIYF. CDR3 DNA: TGTGCCAGCAGTGTTACCCGGGGACAGGACGGAAACACCATATATTTT.